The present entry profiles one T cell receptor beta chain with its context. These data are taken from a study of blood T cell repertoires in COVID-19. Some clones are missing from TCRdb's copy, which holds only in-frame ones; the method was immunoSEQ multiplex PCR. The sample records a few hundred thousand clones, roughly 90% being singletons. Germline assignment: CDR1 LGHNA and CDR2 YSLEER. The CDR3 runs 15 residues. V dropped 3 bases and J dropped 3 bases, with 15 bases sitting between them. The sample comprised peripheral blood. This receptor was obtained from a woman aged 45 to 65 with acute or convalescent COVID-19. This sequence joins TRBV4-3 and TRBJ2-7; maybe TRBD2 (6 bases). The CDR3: CASSQFPRGGYEQYF. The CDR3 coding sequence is TGCGCCAGCAGCCAGTTTCCGCGGGGTGGCTACGAGCAGTACTTC.